This TCR beta chain emerged from a study of T cells after posttransplantation cyclophosphamide. A few counts support this clone. Sequencing was performed with immunoSEQ multiplex PCR; in TCRdb, only in-frame clones are kept and a portion is missing. The sample carries just over 65,000 clones, about 94% recorded once. The germline CDR1 and CDR2 sequences are SGHTA and FQGNSA. The CDR3 length is 14 residues. Trimming pared 2 bases from V and 4 bases from J, leaving 11 bases between. The TCR originated in a woman in her twenties or thirties in good health and a related stem cell transplant donor. This chain uses TRBV7-2 with TRBJ2-5; perhaps D is TRBD1 or TRBD2 (6 bases each). Input material: PBMCs. CDR3 DNA sequence: TGTGCCAGCAGCTTATCGGGGGCCATAGAGACCCAGTACTTC. It encodes CASSLSGAIETQYF.